This note documents a single T cell receptor (beta chain) sequence. This clonotype occurred a few times. Its recognized antigen is unknown. Base qualities are not provided; no much larger clone lies one nucleotide away. This sample was included in a study of blood T cells in healthy people across ages (dated by TCRdb to the mid-2010s). With respect to the entire study: In model experiments, roughly one uniquely barcoded TCR beta cDNA molecule per two T cells was captured by template switching. Using deep sequencing normalized with unique cDNA molecular identifiers, the study measured how TCR beta repertoire diversity changes with age. Donors were grouped into four age groups: young (average approximately 15 years), middle-aged (about 40), aged (roughly 67) and long-lived (around 80). To avoid experimental bias, donors of different ages were distributed randomly across sequencing lanes. Two additional independent replicas of 1 million unique cDNA reads from the same blood draw were analyzed for two donors (one aged 18 to 29 and one aged 80 or older). Study-wide findings and limitations: Estimates of total diversity from one million sequenced T cells were regarded as lower bounds and underestimates. There was a strong correlation between observed TCR beta diversity and the percentage of naive T cells measured by flow cytometry. As age increased, observed TCR beta diversity per million T cells dropped in a roughly linear way, and a significant reduction was already evident by age 40. Since profiling was done on bulk unsorted PBMCs, naive and antigen-experienced compartments could not be conclusively compared. Because the CMV infection status of the donors was unknown, age-related changes in expanded clonotypes may potentially have been confounded. Compared with the aged group, the long-lived group had more naive CD4+ T cells, fewer expanded clones and increased TCR diversity, a pattern suggesting age selection.

Library method: 5' RACE. These reads were obtained on an Illumina HiSeq 2500. A second PCR of about 6 to 11 cycles was run with a J-beta primer mix and a sample-barcoded 5' primer. A template-switch 5' adaptor carrying 12 random nucleotides introduced a unique molecular identifier onto each TCR beta cDNA molecule. At least 3 million CDR3-containing paired-end reads were obtained from each sample. All of the RNA was converted into first-strand cDNA using the Mint cDNA synthesis kit, with a TRBC-specific oligonucleotide serving as the primer. Following uracil-DNA glycosylase treatment, a first 18-cycle PCR with universal primers M1SS and BC2_uni_R was performed on all cDNA. The authors processed their data as follows. Each sample was normalized by randomly selecting 1 million high-quality reads, each carrying a distinct molecular identifier. Instead of being binned into consensus sequences, reads that shared molecular identifiers were thrown out. MiTCR, run with a Q25 quality threshold and the strictest error-elimination algorithm, handled CDR3 identification, clonotype clustering and error correction. A nonparametric unseen species model with Euler transformation was used to estimate lower-bound total TCR beta diversity. Using fastp at Q25 and MiXCR, TCRdb reprocessed the public reads and kept productive beta chains. Rows matching on CDR3 protein sequence are summarized as one entry with the most common DNA and genes. The V and J calls here are based on TCRdb, not the publication. The table for this sample lists roughly 1.5 million distinct CDR3 sequences; 42% of them were counted only once. Of the sample, just over 4% falls within the top ten clones.

The CDR3, cysteine through phenylalanine, is 14 amino acids long. CDR3 DNA only is kept here, 42 bases in frame from base 1. V and J lose 3 bases and 7 bases, and a span of 13 bases separates them. The donors were some 36 Caucasian individuals from Russia, aged roughly 6 to 100 years, who were systemically healthy. Around 10 milliliters of peripheral blood were collected from each donor into EDTA-treated Vacutainer tubes. Ficoll-Paque density-gradient centrifugation was used to isolate PBMCs, with at least 7 million obtained per sample. Total RNA, at least 6 micrograms per sample, was extracted from PBMCs with Trizol reagent. Naive CD45RAhigh/CD27high T cell percentages were measured by flow cytometry on a PBMC aliquot from every donor.

This TCR derives from a woman aged 18-29 years in good health. Material for sequencing was blood. The chain links TRBV12-3 or TRBV12-4 with TRBJ2-1; the D gene is perhaps TRBD1, on 5 matching bases. The nucleotide sequence reads TGTGCCAGCAGTTTCCTTAGGGGTCGGAATGAGCAGTTCTTC. Its translation reads: CASSFLRGRNEQFF.